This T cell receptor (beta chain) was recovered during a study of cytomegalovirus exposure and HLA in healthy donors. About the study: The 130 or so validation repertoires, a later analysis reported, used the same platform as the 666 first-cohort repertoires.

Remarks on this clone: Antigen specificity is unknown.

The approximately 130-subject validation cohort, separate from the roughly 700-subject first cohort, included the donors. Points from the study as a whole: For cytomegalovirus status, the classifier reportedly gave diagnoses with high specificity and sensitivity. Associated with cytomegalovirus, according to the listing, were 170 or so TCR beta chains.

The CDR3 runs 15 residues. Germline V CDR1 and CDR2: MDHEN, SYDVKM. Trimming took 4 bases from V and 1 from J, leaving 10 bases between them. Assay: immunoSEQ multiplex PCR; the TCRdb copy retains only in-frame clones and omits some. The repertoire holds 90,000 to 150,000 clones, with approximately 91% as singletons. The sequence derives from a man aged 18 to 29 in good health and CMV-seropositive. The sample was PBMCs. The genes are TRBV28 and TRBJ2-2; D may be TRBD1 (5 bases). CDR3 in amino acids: CASSSGSKNTGELFF. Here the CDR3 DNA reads TGTGCCAGCAGTTCAGGGTCTAAGAACACCGGGGAGCTGTTTTTT. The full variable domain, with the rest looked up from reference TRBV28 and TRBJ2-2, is DVKVTQSSRYLVKRTGEKVFLECVQDMDHENMFWYRQDPGLGLRLIYFSYDVKMKEKGDIPEGYSVSREKKERFSLILESASTNQTSMYLCASSSGSKNTGELFFGEGSRLTVL.